Listed below are T cell receptor beta chains from one sample, sequenced in a study of blood T cell repertoires in COVID-19. Profiled with immunoSEQ multiplex PCR; TCRdb holds only in-frame clones, not every one. The sample contains over 250,000 clones, 80% to 90% of which appear only once. The sequencing sample was made of PBMCs or T cells enriched from blood (not recorded which). The receptors stem from a woman younger than 35 who had recovered from COVID-19. The CDR3 runs from the conserved cysteine through the conserved F or W. Each record gives: J gene, V gene, clone size, D gene, CDR3 DNA, CDR3 protein. D genes are given only for firm matches. A row's size may be missing; if present it is once, few, many or a size class.

j_call: TRBJ1-2; v_call: TRBV18; clone_size: NA; d_call: NA; cdr3_nt: TGTGCCAGCTCGCGTCTCGGCAGGGAGGAATCTGGCTACACCTTC; cdr3_aa: CASSRLGREESGYTF
j_call: TRBJ2-3; v_call: TRBV6-5; clone_size: NA; d_call: NA; cdr3_nt: TGTGCCAGCAGTTTCTCTAGCACGCAGTATTTT; cdr3_aa: CASSFSSTQYF
j_call: TRBJ2-1; v_call: TRBV21-1; clone_size: few; d_call: NA; cdr3_nt: TGTGCCAGCAGCAAAGTCCAGGCTAACTACAATGAGCAGTTCTTC; cdr3_aa: CASSKVQANYNEQFF
j_call: TRBJ2-2; v_call: TRBV2; clone_size: NA; d_call: NA; cdr3_nt: TGTGCCAGCTCCAAGGAGACCACCGGGGAGCTGTTTTTT; cdr3_aa: CASSKETTGELFF
j_call: TRBJ2-5; v_call: TRBV11-2; clone_size: NA; d_call: NA; cdr3_nt: TGTGCCAGCAGCCCAATACGGGGGACGGGAGAGACCCAGTACTTC; cdr3_aa: CASSPIRGTGETQYF
j_call: TRBJ1-5; v_call: TRBV4-1; clone_size: NA; d_call: NA; cdr3_nt: TGCGCCAGCAGCCAAGCGGATGGGCGAAAGAGCAATCAGCCCCAGCATTTT; cdr3_aa: CASSQADGRKSNQPQHF
j_call: TRBJ2-5; v_call: TRBV18; clone_size: NA; d_call: TRBD1; cdr3_nt: TGTGCCAGCTCACAGGACAGGGGGCATGAGACCCAGTACTTC; cdr3_aa: CASSQDRGHETQYF
j_call: TRBJ1-5; v_call: TRBV27; clone_size: NA; d_call: NA; cdr3_nt: TGTGCCAGCAGTTTATTGGCAGGGGGCAATCAGCCCCAGCATTTT; cdr3_aa: CASSLLAGGNQPQHF
j_call: TRBJ2-5; v_call: TRBV10-2; clone_size: NA; d_call: TRBD1; cdr3_nt: TGCGCCAGCAGTGAGACCAGGGGGTATCAAGAGACCCAGTACTTC; cdr3_aa: CASSETRGYQETQYF
j_call: TRBJ1-6; v_call: TRBV5-8; clone_size: NA; d_call: NA; cdr3_nt: TGTGCCAGCAGCCCCGGAAGAGGCACGCCCTTCGCGCCCCTCCACTTT; cdr3_aa: CASSPGRGTPFAPLHF
j_call: TRBJ1-4; v_call: TRBV18; clone_size: once; d_call: NA; cdr3_nt: TGTGCCAGCTCCCCGGCTTTGGGGCGCGGAACTAATGAAAAACTGTTTTTT; cdr3_aa: CASSPALGRGTNEKLFF
j_call: TRBJ1-1; v_call: TRBV5-1; clone_size: NA; d_call: NA; cdr3_nt: TGCGCCAGCAGCCTGGTCACTATGAACACTGAAGCTTTCTTT; cdr3_aa: CASSLVTMNTEAFF
j_call: TRBJ2-5; v_call: TRBV6-2/TRBV6-3; clone_size: NA; d_call: NA; cdr3_nt: TGTGCCAGCAGTTACTCGAGTCACCAAGAGACCCAGTACTTC; cdr3_aa: CASSYSSHQETQYF
j_call: TRBJ2-1; v_call: TRBV6-1; clone_size: few; d_call: TRBD2; cdr3_nt: TGTGCCAGCAGTGAATTGGGACCTAGCGGGCAGTTCTTC; cdr3_aa: CASSELGPSGQFF
j_call: TRBJ2-7; v_call: TRBV13; clone_size: NA; d_call: TRBD2; cdr3_nt: TGTGCCAGCAGCTTAGGCCGCGGGAGCCCCCAGCAGTACTTC; cdr3_aa: CASSLGRGSPQQYF
j_call: TRBJ2-5; v_call: TRBV12-3/TRBV12-4; clone_size: NA; d_call: NA; cdr3_nt: TGTGCCAGCAGTTTCATCGCAGAAGAGACCCAGTACTTC; cdr3_aa: CASSFIAEETQYF